This TCR beta chain comes out of a study of blood T cell repertoires in COVID-19. Across the study: Samples representing acute and convalescent COVID-19 were sourced from the United States, Italy and Spain. T cells, B-cell-depleted T cells, or PBMCs provided the cDNA or gDNA that served as material.

In the original analysis: Amplification from reference gene primers served as the basis for estimated nucleated cell counts. Sequencing was performed with immunoSEQ multiplex PCR; in TCRdb, only in-frame clones are kept and a portion is missing. V, J and clone size are taken as reported in that table, and D and trimming were inferred from the DNA itself. The sample comprises 50,000 to 65,000 clones, approximately 86% of which are singletons, and roughly 1% rests with the top ten. This clone is a singleton in its sample. The CDR3 has 17 residues. The V and J ends lost 4 bases and 4 bases, in that order; junction bases with no gene match: 10. Germline loops: CDR1 LGHDT, CDR2 YNNKEL (reference sequence).

The TCR originated in a man between 65 and 79 years old with acute or convalescent COVID-19. Sequencing was carried out using peripheral blood. V is TRBV3-1 (or the pseudogene TRBV3-2) and J is TRBJ2-1; 10 bases agree with TRBD2. CDR3 coding DNA: TGTGCCAGCAGCCGATACCCTATAGCGGGAGGATACAATGAGCAGTTCTTC. Translated, it gives CASSRYPIAGGYNEQFF.